This TCR beta chain was retrieved from a study of T-cell reconstitution after alpha-beta-depleted transplantation in children (dated by TCRdb to the mid-2010s). A note on the overall study: The study quantitatively tracked T-cell immune reconstitution after TCRalphabeta/CD19-depleted allogeneic hematopoietic cell transplantation in children using TCR repertoire profiling.

Beyond this particular receptor, the publication reports: The apparently early alphabetaT-cell count recovery about two months after transplant was reportedly dependent on only several hundred rapidly expanded clones derived from non-depleted graft cells. The frequencies of hyperexpanded clones fell over the following months, and after one year, T-cell counts and TCRbeta diversity were mostly attributed to newly produced T cells. In some patients, high TCRbeta diversity at day 60 was attributed to recipient T cells and intrathymic progenitors that had survived conditioning.

This clonotype turned up a few times. Its antigen is currently not known. One base away there is no much larger clone; base qualities are not given. The treatment or condition label here, explained by the study, means: allogeneic hematopoietic cell transplantation with graft depleted of TCRalphabeta T cells and CD19 B cells. TCRalphabeta/CD19-depleted allogeneic hematopoietic cell grafts were given to the transplant recipients, all of whom were children. CDR1 and CDR2 are read off the germline V gene as SGHDT and YYEEEE. Reading from cysteine to phenylalanine, the CDR3 counts 16 amino acids. Of all the DNA, just the CDR3 is kept, 48 bases in frame from base 1. Here V drops 3 bases and J drops 4 bases, and the junction holds 7 bases not matched to any gene. The method was PCR. TCRdb records Illumina HiSeq 2500 as the sequencer. Molecular barcoding was employed in the preparation of TCR libraries, with unique molecular identifiers being used to normalize TCRbeta repertoire quantification. TCRdb trimmed public reads at Q25 via fastp, called clones via MiXCR and kept in-frame beta chains. Rows merge per CDR3 protein into single entries with the most common DNA and genes. For this sample there are just under 150,000 distinct CDR3 sequences; around 10% appear just once. 15% to 20% of the sample belongs to the ten largest clones.

The sample consisted of PBMCs, mostly from graft donor cells, taken 180 days after TCRalphabeta/CD19-depleted stem cell transplant. The V and J genes are TRBV5-6 and TRBJ2-7, with TRBD2 matching 13 junction bases. The sequence came from a female patient aged 2-10 years who had a stem cell transplant for congenital amegakaryocytic thrombocytopenia, so the T cells may come from the graft donor. The nucleotide sequence is given as TGTGCCAGCAGCTGGGGACTAGCGGGGCACCGTTACGAGCAGTACTTC. It specifies CASSWGLAGHRYEQYF.